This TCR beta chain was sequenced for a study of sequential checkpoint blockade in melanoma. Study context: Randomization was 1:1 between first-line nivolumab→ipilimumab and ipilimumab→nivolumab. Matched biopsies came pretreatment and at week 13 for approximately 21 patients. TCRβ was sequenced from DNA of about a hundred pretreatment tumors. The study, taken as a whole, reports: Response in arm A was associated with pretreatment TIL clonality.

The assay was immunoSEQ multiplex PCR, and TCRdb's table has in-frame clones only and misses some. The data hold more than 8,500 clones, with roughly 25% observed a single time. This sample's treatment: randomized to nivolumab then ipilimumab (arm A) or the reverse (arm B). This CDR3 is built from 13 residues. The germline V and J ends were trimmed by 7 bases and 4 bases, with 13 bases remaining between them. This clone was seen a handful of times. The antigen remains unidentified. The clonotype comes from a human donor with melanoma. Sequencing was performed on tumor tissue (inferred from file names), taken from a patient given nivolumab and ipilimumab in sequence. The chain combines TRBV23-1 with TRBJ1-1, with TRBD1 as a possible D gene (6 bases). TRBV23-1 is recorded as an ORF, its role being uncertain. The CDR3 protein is CASTTGSGTEAFF. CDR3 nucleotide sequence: TGCGCCAGCACCACAGGGAGCGGCACTGAAGCTTTCTTT.